These 17 T cell receptor beta chains were sequenced from one sample in a study of blood T cell repertoires in COVID-19. TCRdb's table, derived via immunoSEQ multiplex PCR, lists solely in-frame clones and lacks some. This repertoire shows about 160,000 clones, roughly 88% found once; its top ten account for less than 3%. The material sequenced was peripheral blood. These receptors all come from a woman in her fifties or sixties with acute or convalescent COVID-19.

The CDR3 DNA reads as TGTGCCAGCAGTTACCGCCGGACAGGGTTGAACACTGAAGCTTTCTTT. It yields the protein CASSYRRTGLNTEAFF. The chain couples TRBV6-5 to TRBJ1-1, with 8 bases that match TRBD1. V gave up 2 bases and J gave up 0 bases; unmatched junction bases: 5. The germline V gene has CDR1 MNHEY and CDR2 SVGAGI. This CDR3 is built from 16 residues.

This clone was seen once. The rearrangement uses TRBV10-3 and TRBJ2-3, with D possibly being TRBD1 (6 bases). The V gene's germline CDR1 is ENHRY and CDR2 SYGVKD. Trimming took off 2 bases at V and 2 bases at J, with 11 bases between the two ends. The CDR3 runs 15 residues. As DNA, the CDR3 is TGTGCCATCAGTGAGGGGACATTGACCACAGATACGCAGTATTTT. The encoded protein is CAISEGTLTTDTQYF.

This chain uses TRBV18 with TRBJ2-7, with 8 bases fitting TRBD1. The J segment lost 2 bases and the V segment lost 6 bases, leaving 9 bases of the junction unmatched. Per the germline V gene, CDR1 is KGHSH and CDR2 is LQKENI. This CDR3 region has 15 residues. The CDR3 spells CASSQKDRAAYEQYF. DNA for the CDR3: TGTGCCAGCTCCCAAAAGGACAGGGCGGCCTACGAGCAGTACTTC. The full variable domain, completed using reference TRBV18 and TRBJ2-7, is NAGVMQNPRHLVRRRGQEARLRCSPMKGHSHVYWYRQLPEEGLKFMVYLQKENIIDESGMPKERFSAEFPKEGPSILRIQQVVRGDSAAYFCASSQKDRAAYEQYFGPGTRLTVT.

This clone was found once. The genes are TRBV14 and TRBJ2-6; maybe TRBD1 (6 bases). CDR1 SGHDN and CDR2 FVKESK come from the germline V gene. The length of the CDR3 is 15 residues. V was pared by 4 bases and J by 2 bases, with 9 bases between. This chain's CDR3 is CASSLQGPGANVLTF. CDR3 nucleotides: TGTGCCAGCAGCCTACAGGGCCCTGGGGCCAACGTCCTGACTTTC.

This clone was seen only once. This chain uses TRBV5-1 with TRBJ2-2; tentative D call: TRBD1 (5 bases). The CDR3 has 15 residues. The germline gives CDR1 SGHRS, CDR2 YFSETQ. V lost 4 bases and J 0 bases, leaving 10 bases between the germline ends. In DNA, the CDR3 is TGCGCCAGCAGCAGGGGTTCCTCGAACACCGGGGAGCTGTTTTTT. Residues: CASSRGSSNTGELFF.

The chain is built from TRBV3-1 (or the pseudogene TRBV3-2) and TRBJ1-1, with 9 bases identical to TRBD1. The V gene's germline CDR1 is LGHDT and CDR2 YNNKEL (reference sequence). V lost 7 bases and J lost 4; bases outside the gene matches: 10. The CDR3 is made up of 15 amino acids. CDR3 in amino acids: CASNPGQGGSTEAFF. In DNA form, the CDR3 reads TGTGCCAGCAACCCGGGACAGGGAGGGAGCACTGAAGCTTTCTTT.

The J gene is TRBJ1-4, the V gene TRBV28, with D hard to call. The germline V gene encodes CDR1 MDHEN and CDR2 SYDVKM. Trimming left V 5 bases short and J 5 bases short, with 15 bases between. This CDR3 is 15 amino acids long. CDR3: CASSPSGSGNEKLFF. The CDR3, as DNA: TGTGCCAGCAGTCCATCGGGGTCCGGCAATGAAAAACTGTTTTTT.

The chain combines TRBV28 with TRBJ1-5, with a possible D match to TRBD1 (5 bases). V dropped 6 bases and J dropped 2 bases, with 11 bases sitting between them. This CDR3 spans 14 amino acids. Germline lookup yields CDR1 MDHEN and CDR2 SYDVKM. The CDR3 reads CASSTQGGNQPQHF. The CDR3 bases are TGTGCCAGCAGCACCCAGGGTGGCAATCAGCCCCAGCATTTT.

The J gene is TRBJ2-3, the V gene TRBV7-9, with 13 bases identical to TRBD2. With 5 bases clipped from V and 5 bases from J, the junction kept 4 bases outside the gene matches. Germline V gene lookup returns CDR1 SEHNR and CDR2 FQNEAQ (reference sequence). This CDR3 is 15 amino acids long. The CDR3 reads CASSKTSGGEDTQYF. The CDR3 DNA sequence: TGTGCCAGCAGCAAAACTAGCGGGGGGGAAGATACGCAGTATTTT. The whole variable domain, filled in from reference TRBV7-9 and TRBJ2-3, reads DTGVSQNPRHKITKRGQNVTFRCDPISEHNRLYWYRQTLGQGPEFLTYFQNEAQLEKSRLLSDRFSAERPKGSFSTLEIQRTEQGDSAMYLCASSKTSGGEDTQYFGPGTRLTVL.

The chain employs TRBV28 and TRBJ1-1; TRBD1 is a possible D gene (6 bases). Germline CDR1 MDHEN, CDR2 SYDVKM. There are 15 residues in the CDR3. V lost 8 bases, J lost 4 bases, and 20 bases lay in between. The CDR3 loop is CASRPQGQGSTEAFF. The CDR3, as DNA: TGTGCCAGCCGACCCCAGGGGCAGGGCAGCACTGAAGCTTTCTTT.

The rearrangement joins TRBV24-1 to TRBJ2-5; 9 bases are shared with TRBD2. The CDR3 length is 16 residues. The V gene end was trimmed by 0 bases and the J gene end by 5 bases; junction bases not matched to a gene: 6. Per the germline V gene, CDR1 is KGHDR and CDR2 is SFDVKD. In DNA, the CDR3 is TGTGCCACCAGTGATTTGCCTAGCGGGGCCGGGGAGACCCAGTACTTC. Translating gives CATSDLPSGAGETQYF.

The CDR3 sequence is CSVEDPTGENTEAFF. CDR3 DNA sequence: TGCAGCGTTGAAGATCCGACAGGGGAGAACACTGAAGCTTTCTTT. The chain recombines TRBV29-1 with TRBJ1-1, with 8 bases matching TRBD1. Germline loops: CDR1 SQVTM, CDR2 ANQGSEA. The trim removed 0 bases at V and 1 base at J, leaving 4 bases unmatched. The CDR3 is made up of 15 amino acids.

In its sample, this clone was seen a few times. J is TRBJ1-2 and V is TRBV30, with 11 nucleotides matching TRBD1. Germline lookup yields CDR1 GTSNPN and CDR2 SVGIG (reference sequence). This CDR3 has 16 amino acids. V was pared by 0 bases and J by 2 bases, with 5 bases of the junction left unmatched. The CDR3 sequence is CAWSVRGTGGNYGYTF. CDR3 bases: TGTGCCTGGAGTGTAAGGGGGACAGGGGGAAACTATGGCTACACCTTC. The full variable domain, rest sourced from reference TRBV30 and TRBJ1-2, is SQTIHQWPATLVQPVGSPLSLECTVEGTSNPNLYWYRQAAGRGLQLLFYSVGIGQISSEVPQNLSASRPQDRQFILSSKKLLLSDSGFYLCAWSVRGTGGNYGYTFGSGTRLTVV.

J is TRBJ1-5 and V is TRBV7-9; D possibly corresponds to TRBD1 (5 bases). CDR3 size: 15 residues. CDR1 and CDR2 (germline): SEHNR, FQNEAQ (reference sequence). Trimming removed 5 bases from V and 2 bases from J, with 13 bases in between. The DNA for the CDR3 is TGTGCCAGCAGCGCCCAGGGTGGGGGCAATCAGCCCCAGCATTTT. Its translation: CASSAQGGGNQPQHF.

V is TRBV4-1 and J is TRBJ2-7, with a weak D call TRBD2 (6 bases). Germline-derived CDR1 and CDR2 are MGHRA and YSYEKL. This CDR3 comprises 16 residues. V was clipped by 6 bases and J by 6 bases, with 24 bases between them. The CDR3 protein is CASRTQGLSFPSEQYF. The CDR3 DNA sequence: TGCGCCAGCAGAACCCAGGGACTCTCATTTCCCAGCGAGCAGTACTTC.

The rearrangement joins TRBV6-5 to TRBJ2-7; TRBD2 matches at 16 bases. J gave up 2 bases and V 10 bases, and 5 bases lay outside the gene matches. Germline V gene data show CDR1 as MNHEY and CDR2 as SVGAGI. The CDR3 runs 15 residues. The DNA of the CDR3 is TGTGCCACCCTCGGGACTAGCGGGGGGGCCTACGAGCAGTACTTC. It translates to CATLGTSGGAYEQYF.

The V gene is TRBV18, the J gene TRBJ2-7; D perhaps matches TRBD1 (5 bases). The CDR3 consists of 14 residues. V lost 5 bases and J lost 0, with 11 bases in between. The V gene's germline CDR1 is KGHSH and CDR2 LQKENI. CDR3 loop: CASSDSGNSYEQYF. The CDR3 coding sequence is TGTGCCAGCTCAGACAGTGGCAACTCCTACGAGCAGTACTTC.